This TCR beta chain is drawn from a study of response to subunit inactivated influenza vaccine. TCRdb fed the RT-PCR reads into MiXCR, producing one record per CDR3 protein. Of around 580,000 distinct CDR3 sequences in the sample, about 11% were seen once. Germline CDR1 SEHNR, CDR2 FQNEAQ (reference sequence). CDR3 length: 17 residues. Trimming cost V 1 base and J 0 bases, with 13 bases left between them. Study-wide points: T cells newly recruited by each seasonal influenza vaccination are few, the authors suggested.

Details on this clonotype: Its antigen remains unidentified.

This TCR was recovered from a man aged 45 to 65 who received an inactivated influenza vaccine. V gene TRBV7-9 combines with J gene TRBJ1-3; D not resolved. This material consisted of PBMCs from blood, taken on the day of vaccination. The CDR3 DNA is TGTGCCAGCAGCTTAGGCGGGCAGCACTTCTCTGGAAACACCATATATTTT. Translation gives CASSLGGQHFSGNTIYF.